Below, one T cell receptor (beta chain) is given with its context. This record belongs to a study of blood T cell repertoires in COVID-19. The ends lost 7 bases at V and 0 bases at J; junction bases unmatched: 12. The germline V gene has CDR1 MNHNY and CDR2 SVGAGI (reference sequence). The CDR3 is 17 amino acids. Profiled with immunoSEQ multiplex PCR; TCRdb holds only in-frame clones, not every one. The data show approximately 440,000 clones, about 87% seen once. Sequencing was performed on peripheral blood. This TCR derives from a woman between 45 and 65 years old with COVID-19, enrolled during active disease. The J gene is TRBJ1-3, the V gene TRBV6-6, with TRBD1 matching over 7 bases. The CDR3, as DNA: TGTGCCAGCACTCGAAGTCAGGACAGGAACTCTGGAAACACCATATATTTT. Residues: CASTRSQDRNSGNTIYF.